This record covers a single T cell receptor beta chain. These data come from a study of human T cells and chemical hapten exposure. This CDR3 spans 14 amino acids. CDR1 is SGHTA, CDR2 FQGNSA, per germline. V shed 3 bases and J shed 0 bases, with 8 bases lying between them. Unfractionated whole blood was the source from which total RNA was extracted. TCRdb analysed the 5' RACE reads with MiXCR anew, one entry per CDR3 protein. This sample has more than 75,000 distinct CDR3 sequences, with more than 15% found just once. This chain connects TRBV7-2 to TRBJ1-1; D is uncertain. The TCR sequence derives from a female donor in good health. The CDR3 protein is CASSFRDLNTEAFF. CDR3 in DNA: TGTGCCAGCAGCTTTAGAGACTTGAACACTGAAGCTTTCTTT.